The 29 T cell receptor beta chains reported below all come from one sample, sequenced in a study of cytomegalovirus exposure and HLA in healthy donors. Primers included in the PCR were 60 Vbeta and 13 Jbeta primers. The data were produced by immunoSEQ multiplex PCR, yet TCRdb's version contains in-frame clones alone and is incomplete. This table has some 200,000 clones, 83% appearing once. Sequencing was performed on PBMCs. Source of these receptors: a man between 45 and 60 years old in good health and CMV-seronegative.

The chain has TRBV18 and TRBJ2-5, with 7 positions matching TRBD1. Germline values: CDR1 KGHSH, CDR2 LQKENI. Unmatched junction bases numbered 8, after V lost 1 base and J lost 0 bases. The CDR3 totals 17 residues. CDR3 protein: CASSPLPGQHYQETQYF. The CDR3 nucleotides are TGTGCCAGCTCACCACTACCGGGACAGCACTACCAAGAGACCCAGTACTTC. The full variable domain, in which reference TRBV18 and TRBJ2-5 provide the parts outside the CDR3, is NAGVMQNPRHLVRRRGQEARLRCSPMKGHSHVYWYRQLPEEGLKFMVYLQKENIIDESGMPKERFSAEFPKEGPSILRIQQVVRGDSAAYFCASSPLPGQHYQETQYFGPGTRLLVL.

The V call is TRBV19, the J call TRBJ2-2, with a possible D match to TRBD2 (5 bases). This CDR3 spans 14 amino acids. Germline CDR1 and CDR2: LNHDA and SQIVND (reference sequence). The DNA for the CDR3 is TGTACCCGATGGGGAGATCGAAACACCGGGGAGCTGTTTTTT. Translating it yields CTRWGDRNTGELFF.

The CDR3 spells CASSTAVAGGPVTQYF. The CDR3 DNA reads as TGCGCCAGCAGCACCGCCGTAGCGGGAGGGCCTGTTACGCAGTATTTT. The J gene is TRBJ2-3, the V gene TRBV4-3; 11 bases align to TRBD2. The CDR3 loop spans 16 amino acids. Germline trimming cut 5 bases from V and 8 bases from J; bases unmatched to any gene: 12. Germline CDR1 and CDR2: LGHNA and YSLEER.

The sample holds one count of this clone. This rearrangement joins TRBV2 to TRBJ1-3; the D is unclear. Germline V lookup: CDR1 SNHLY, CDR2 FYNNEI. The V and J ends lost 4 bases and 0 bases respectively, with 7 bases between them. This CDR3 contains 14 residues. The CDR3 DNA sequence: TGTGCCAGCAGTGTGGGCAGCTCTGGAAACACCATATATTTT. As protein: CASSVGSSGNTIYF.

As for this clone: Compared with germline, one end of the junction differs, possibly owing to a read error. This chain uses TRBV7-9 with TRBJ1-2, with D possibly TRBD1 on 5 matching bases. The CDR3 spans 16 residues. Germline-derived CDR1 and CDR2 are SEHNR and FQNEAQ (reference sequence). CDR3 in DNA: TGTTCCAGCAGCTTAGAATACAGGAGCTCGACTTATGGCTACACCTTC. Translated, it gives CSSSLEYRSSTYGYTF.

V gene TRBV19 combines with J gene TRBJ2-5; 9 nucleotides agree with TRBD1. The DNA end favors TRBJ2-7, so the J call may be wrong. CDR1 LNHDA and CDR2 SQIVND come from the germline V gene (reference sequence). The CDR3 is 16 amino acids. The CDR3 here is CASSTIGGQGFSEQYF. The CDR3 DNA follows: TGTGCCAGTAGTACTATAGGGGGACAGGGTTTTAGCGAGCAGTACTTC.

About this clone itself: Other nucleotide sequences in the sample specify the same CDR3. The chain carries TRBV19 and TRBJ2-3; 7 bases fit TRBD2. V was pared by 5 bases and J by 4 bases, with 6 bases of the junction left unmatched. This CDR3 comprises 14 residues. CDR1 is LNHDA, CDR2 SQIVND, per germline (reference sequence). CDR3 sequence reads: CASSASGMSDTQYF. For the CDR3, the DNA is TGTGCCAGTAGTGCAAGCGGGATGTCAGATACGCAGTATTTT.

The rearrangement uses TRBV25-1 and TRBJ1-2; D is possibly TRBD1 (6 bases). Germline assignment: CDR1 MGHDK and CDR2 SYGVNS. Trimming removed 4 bases at V and 6 bases at J, with 9 bases between. CDR3 size: 12 residues. The CDR3 nucleotides read TGTGCCAGCAGTGCACACAGGGATGGCTACACCTTC. It yields the protein CASSAHRDGYTF.

Comments on this clone: The junction does not match germline at one end; this may be a read error. The chain carries TRBV5-1 and TRBJ1-2; D gene ambiguous. Germline CDR1 reads SGHRS; CDR2 reads YFSETQ. This CDR3 spans 13 amino acids. CDR3 amino acids: CASSLSPQSEPHF. CDR3 nucleotides: TGCGCCAGCAGCTTGTCGCCACAGTCGGAACCACACTTC.

The rearrangement joins TRBV7-2 to TRBJ2-7, with D perhaps matching TRBD2 (6 bases). V shed 3 bases and J shed 5 bases, with 14 bases lying between them. The CDR3 runs to 14 residues. CDR1 SGHTA and CDR2 FQGNSA come from the germline V gene. CDR3 loop: CASSFFGGIDEQYF. CDR3 DNA sequence: TGTGCCAGCAGCTTTTTTGGCGGGATCGACGAGCAGTACTTC.

The chain uses TRBV2 and TRBJ1-1, with 8 bases lining up with TRBD1. Germline values: CDR1 SNHLY, CDR2 FYNNEI. The CDR3 contains 16 residues. V dropped 6 bases and J dropped 5; count of bases not matched to a gene: 14. For the CDR3, the DNA is TGTGCCAGCAGCGAAACCGGGACAGGAATCGGAACTGAAGCTTTCTTT. Translated: CASSETGTGIGTEAFF.

V and J are TRBV19 and TRBJ1-3; D gene unclear. CDR1 is LNHDA and CDR2 is SQIVND in the germline V gene (reference sequence). This CDR3 has 17 amino acids. The V gene lost 1 base and the J gene lost 0 bases, with 13 bases spanning the gap. CDR3 nucleotide sequence: TGTGCCAGTAGTATAGGGCGCAGGCACCGCTCTGGAAACACCATATATTTT. Translation gives CASSIGRRHRSGNTIYF.

The rearrangement links TRBV7-9 to TRBJ1-1; 9 nucleotides align to TRBD1. Germline trimming cut 2 bases from V and 5 bases from J; bases unmatched to any gene: 6. CDR3 length equals 15 residues. The germline gives CDR1 SEHNR, CDR2 FQNEAQ (reference sequence). The CDR3 bases are TGTGCCAGCAGCTTACGACAGGGGGAGAAGACTGAAGCTTTCTTT. Translation gives CASSLRQGEKTEAFF.

V gene TRBV7-2 combines with J gene TRBJ1-6; TRBD1 agrees at 7 bases. J was trimmed by 10 bases and V by 2 bases; bases with no gene match: 5. This CDR3 is built from 14 residues. Germline values: CDR1 SGHTA, CDR2 FQGNSA. The CDR3 coding sequence is TGTGCCAGCAGCTTACAGGGGGACCGATCACCCCTCCACTTT. This codes for CASSLQGDRSPLHF.

The chain combines TRBV6-1 with TRBJ2-7; TRBD1 is a possible D gene (5 bases). Trimming took off 6 bases at V and 3 bases at J, with 9 bases between the two ends. Germline CDR1 reads MNHNS; CDR2 reads SASEGT. This CDR3 has 12 residues. CDR3 nucleotides: TGTGCCAGCAGAATGACAGACTACGAGCAGTACTTC. Translating it yields CASRMTDYEQYF.

This chain uses TRBV19 with TRBJ1-5, with 7 bases fitting TRBD1. Germline CDR1 reads LNHDA; CDR2 reads SQIVND (reference sequence). The CDR3 totals 14 residues. With 5 bases clipped from V and 4 bases from J, the junction kept 5 bases outside the gene matches. DNA for the CDR3: TGTGCCAGTAGTCCCGACAGGGATAATCAGCCCCAGCATTTT. Its protein product is CASSPDRDNQPQHF.

V is TRBV4-1 and J is TRBJ2-7; D perhaps matches TRBD2 (7 bases). Trimming took off 0 bases at V and 4 bases at J, with 13 bases between the two ends. The CDR3 runs 15 residues. CDR1 and CDR2 (germline): MGHRA, YSYEKL. The chain's CDR3 is CASSQDPGGRYEQYF. The DNA for the CDR3 is TGCGCCAGCAGCCAAGATCCGGGGGGCAGATACGAGCAGTACTTC.

The genes are TRBV11-3 and TRBJ2-7, with 7 bases matching TRBD2. In germline, CDR1 is SGHNT, CDR2 YENEEA. The V and J ends lost 0 bases and 5 bases, in that order; junction bases with no gene match: 7. The CDR3 is 15 residues long. The CDR3 region has the DNA TGTGCCAGCAGCTTAGAGGCAGGGAGGGGCCACGAGCAGTACTTC. This codes for CASSLEAGRGHEQYF.

The CDR3 loop reads CASSPQGASGANVLTF. The CDR3 DNA reads as TGTGCCAGCTCACCACAGGGGGCCTCTGGGGCCAACGTCCTGACTTTC. This chain links TRBV18 with TRBJ2-6, with TRBD1 matching 7 bases. The germline V gene has CDR1 KGHSH and CDR2 LQKENI. This CDR3 comprises 16 residues. V dropped 1 base and J dropped 0; count of bases not matched to a gene: 0.

The genes are TRBV7-2 and TRBJ1-2, with D maybe TRBD1 (6 bases). CDR3 length: 16 amino acids. Germline loops: CDR1 SGHTA, CDR2 FQGNSA. The ends were cut back, 5 bases at V and 3 bases at J, with 19 bases in the middle. CDR3 loop: CASSNSLGARDYGYTF. The CDR3 coding sequence is TGTGCCAGCAGCAATAGTTTGGGGGCGCGGGACTATGGCTACACCTTC.

The V call is TRBV5-6, the J call TRBJ2-4; TRBD1 aligns across 10 bases. V trimming: 4 bases; J trimming: 1 base; junction bases outside the gene matches: 5. The CDR3 loop spans 16 amino acids. Germline V gene data show CDR1 as SGHDT and CDR2 as YYEEEE. The CDR3 coding sequence is TGTGCCAGCAGCATTGACAGGGGGCGGGCCAAAAACATTCAGTACTTC. Protein product: CASSIDRGRAKNIQYF.

The genes are TRBV30 and TRBJ2-3; D is unclear. CDR1 and CDR2 from the germline V gene are GTSNPN and SVGIG (reference sequence). This CDR3 region has 13 residues. V lost 2 bases and J 5 bases, leaving 11 bases between the germline ends. The CDR3 DNA sequence: TGTGCCTGGAGTCCCTTAAACGGAGATACGCAGTATTTT. It encodes CAWSPLNGDTQYF.

This chain joins TRBV11-1 and TRBJ2-5; 9 bases fit TRBD1. The J call could be wrong; TRBJ2-7 is a better fit for the DNA end. The CDR3 sequence is 16 residues long. Germline V gives CDR1 SGHAT, CDR2 FQDESV (reference sequence). In nucleotides, the CDR3 is TGTGCCAGCAGTGCGGCCGGGACAGGGAACCCCTACGAGCAGTACTTC. Amino acids: CASSAAGTGNPYEQYF.

This clone was seen more than once but under ten times. A junction boundary mismatches the germline segment, possibly from a read error. The V and J genes are TRBV19 and TRBJ1-5; TRBD1 agrees at 10 bases. In germline, CDR1 is LNHDA, CDR2 SQIVND (reference sequence). This CDR3 is 15 amino acids long. CDR3 sequence (DNA): TGTGCCGGTAGCGGGGGACAGGGGAGGACTCAGCCCCAGCATTTT. Residues: CAGSGGQGRTQPQHF.

This chain uses TRBV4-3 with TRBJ2-2; 12 bases line up with TRBD2. The V and J ends lost 0 bases and 4 bases, in that order; junction bases with no gene match: 6. Germline lookup yields CDR1 LGHNA and CDR2 YSLEER. The CDR3 contains 18 residues. CDR3 bases: TGCGCCAGCAGCCAAGATATTCTACTAGCGGGAGGCACCGGGGAGCTGTTTTTT. Translation gives CASSQDILLAGGTGELFF.

The chain couples TRBV2 to TRBJ2-3; 8 bases line up with TRBD2. From germline, CDR1 is SNHLY and CDR2 FYNNEI. The CDR3 has 17 residues. The V segment lost 2 bases and the J segment 5 bases; nucleotides outside the gene matches: 12. CDR3 protein: CASSETGGSGMGDTQYF. DNA of the CDR3: TGTGCCAGCAGTGAAACCGGAGGTAGCGGGATGGGAGATACGCAGTATTTT.

CDR3: CASSQDRRTAARHF. CDR3 nucleotide sequence: TGTGCCAGCAGCCAAGATAGGAGGACGGCTGCGAGGCATTTT. This sequence joins TRBV4-2 and TRBJ1-5; D uncertain. CDR3 length: 14 amino acids. V lost 0 bases and J 15 bases, leaving 18 bases between the germline ends. The germline V gene has CDR1 LGHNA and CDR2 YNFKEQ.

This clone is a singleton in its sample. The chain joins TRBV5-1 to TRBJ1-5, with 9 positions matching TRBD1. After removal of 0 bases from V and 6 bases from J, the junction contained 7 bases not matched to a gene. The CDR3 extends over 16 amino acids. Looked up from germline, CDR1 is SGHRS and CDR2 is YFSETQ. CDR3 coding DNA: TGCGCCAGCAGCTTGGGGGAGACAGGGGGAACTCAGCCCCAGCATTTT. Amino acid sequence: CASSLGETGGTQPQHF.

V is TRBV29-1 and J is TRBJ1-1; 10 bases are shared with TRBD1. The CDR3 is 13 amino acids. Germline CDR1 SQVTM, CDR2 ANQGSEA. The trim removed 6 bases at V and 7 bases at J, leaving 8 bases unmatched. The CDR3 region is CSVCRQGADEAFF. CDR3 nucleotides: TGCAGCGTGTGTAGACAGGGGGCGGATGAAGCTTTCTTT.